The rows below give T cell receptor beta chains drawn from one sample of a study of tumor-infiltrating lymphocytes in primary liver carcinoma. In TCRdb, the multiplex PCR reads were re-called with MiXCR into one record per CDR3 protein. This table has around 330,000 distinct CDR3 sequences, 45% to 70% appearing once. Sequences were obtained from peripheral blood. The receptor set was obtained from a woman aged 25 to 39 with primary liver carcinoma and hepatitis B virus infection. The CDR3 runs from the conserved cysteine through the conserved F or W. D genes are given only for firm matches. Part of the rows lack a size; the others show once, few, many or a class for expanded clones.

J	V	size	D	length	DNA	CDR3
TRBJ2-3	TRBV6-5	-	TRBD2	16	TGTGCCAGCAGTTACTCAGGAGGGAGGGCAACAGATACGCAGTATTTT	CASSYSGGRATDTQYF
TRBJ2-5	TRBV11-2	-	-	11	TGTGCCAGCAGTTTACAAGAGACCCAGTGTTTC	CASSLQETQCF
TRBJ1-3	TRBV6-1	-	-	15	TGTGCCAGCAGTGAAAACCCAGGGTCTGGAAACGCCATATATTTT	CASSENPGSGNAIYF
TRBJ2-3	TRBV11-1	many	-	13	TGTGCCAGCAGCTTAGGACGGACAGATACGCAGTATTTT	CASSLGRTDTQYF
TRBJ1-2	TRBV12-3/TRBV12-4	-	-	13	TGTGCCAGCAGTTTTGGGACATGTGAACGCTACACCTTC	CASSFGTCERYTF
TRBJ1-2	TRBV12-3/TRBV12-4	many	TRBD1	15	TGTGCCAGCAGTGCCCCGGGACAGGGAAGGGGAGGCTACACCTTC	CASSAPGQGRGGYTF
TRBJ1-2	TRBV12-5	-	TRBD1	16	TGTGCTAGTGGTTTGGGCCGGACAGGGAATAGCTATGGCTACACCTTC	CASGLGRTGNSYGYTF
TRBJ1-3	TRBV4-2	many	-	16	TGTGCCAGCAGCCAAGGGCCAGGGAACTCTGGAAACACCATATATTTT	CASSQGPGNSGNTIYF
TRBJ2-1	TRBV11-2	many	TRBD2	15	TGTGCCAGCAGCTTTAAATACCACGGGGGGAATGAGCAGTTCTTC	CASSFKYHGGNEQFF
TRBJ2-7	TRBV2	-	TRBD1	13	TGTGCCAGCAGGGGACAGGGGGCAGGGGAGCAGTACTTC	CASRGQGAGEQYF